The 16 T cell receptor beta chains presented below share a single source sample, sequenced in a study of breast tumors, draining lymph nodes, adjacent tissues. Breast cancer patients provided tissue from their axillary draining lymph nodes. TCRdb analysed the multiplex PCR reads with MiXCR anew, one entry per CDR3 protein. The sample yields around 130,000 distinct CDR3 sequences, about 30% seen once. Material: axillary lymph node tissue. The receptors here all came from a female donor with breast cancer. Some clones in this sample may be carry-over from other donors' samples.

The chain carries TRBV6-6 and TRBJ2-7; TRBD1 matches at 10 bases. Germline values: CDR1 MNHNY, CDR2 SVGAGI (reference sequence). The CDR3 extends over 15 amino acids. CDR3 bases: TGTGCCAGCAGTCACTCGACAGGGGGCGAAAACGAGCAGTACGTC. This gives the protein CASSHSTGGENEQYV.

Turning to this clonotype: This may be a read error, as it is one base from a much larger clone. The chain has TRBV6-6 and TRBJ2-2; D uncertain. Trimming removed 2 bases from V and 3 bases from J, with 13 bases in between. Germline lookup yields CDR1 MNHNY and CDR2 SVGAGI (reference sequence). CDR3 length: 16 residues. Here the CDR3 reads CASSYLPLGDTGELFF. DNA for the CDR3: TGTGCCAGCAGTTACCTGCCGCTTGGGGACACCGGGGAGCTGTTTTTT.

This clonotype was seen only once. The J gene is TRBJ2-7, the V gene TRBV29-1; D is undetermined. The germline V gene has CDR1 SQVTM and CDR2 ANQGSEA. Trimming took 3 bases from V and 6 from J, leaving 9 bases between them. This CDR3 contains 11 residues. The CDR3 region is CSVDPVGEQYV. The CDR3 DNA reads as TGCAGCGTTGATCCAGTTGGCGAGCAGTACGTC.

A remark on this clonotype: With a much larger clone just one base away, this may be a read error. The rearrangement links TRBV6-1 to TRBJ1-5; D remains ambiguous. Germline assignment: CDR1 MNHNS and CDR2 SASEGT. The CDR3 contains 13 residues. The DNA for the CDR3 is TGTGCCGGCAGTTTGACGGGCAATCAGCCCCAGCATTTT. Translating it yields CAGSLTGNQPQHF.

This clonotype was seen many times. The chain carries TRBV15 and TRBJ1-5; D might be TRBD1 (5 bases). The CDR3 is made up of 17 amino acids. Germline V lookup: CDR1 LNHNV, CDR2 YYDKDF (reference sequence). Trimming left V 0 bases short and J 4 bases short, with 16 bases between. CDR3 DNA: TGTGCCACCAGCAGAGATGATGGGGGACGGAAAAATCAGCCCCAGCATTTT. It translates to CATSRDDGGRKNQPQHF. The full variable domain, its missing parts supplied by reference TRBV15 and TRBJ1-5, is DAMVIQNPRYQVTQFGKPVTLSCSQTLNHNVMYWYQQKSSQAPKLLFHYYDKDFNNEADTPDNFQSRRPNTSFCFLDIRSPGLGDTAMYLCATSRDDGGRKNQPQHFGDGTRLSIL.

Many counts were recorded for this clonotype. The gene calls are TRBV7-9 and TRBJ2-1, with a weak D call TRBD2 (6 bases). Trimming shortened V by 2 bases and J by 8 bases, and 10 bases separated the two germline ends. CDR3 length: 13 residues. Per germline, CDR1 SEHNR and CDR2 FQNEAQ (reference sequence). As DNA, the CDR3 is TGTGCCAGCAGCTTATTCGGGGAGGATGAGCAGTTCTTC. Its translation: CASSLFGEDEQFF.

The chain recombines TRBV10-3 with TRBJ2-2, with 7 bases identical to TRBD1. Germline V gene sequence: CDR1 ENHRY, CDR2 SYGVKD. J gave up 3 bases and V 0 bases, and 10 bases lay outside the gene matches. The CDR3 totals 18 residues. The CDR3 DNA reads TGTGCCATCAGTGAGTCGACTCCAACGGGACAGTACACCGGGGAGCTGTTTTTT. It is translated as CAISESTPTGQYTGELFF.

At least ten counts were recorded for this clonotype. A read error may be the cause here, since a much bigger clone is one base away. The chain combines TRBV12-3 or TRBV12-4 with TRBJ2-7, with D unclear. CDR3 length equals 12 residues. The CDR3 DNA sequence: TGTGCCAGCAGTCCCGTTGCAAGTGAGCAGCACTTC. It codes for CASSPVASEQHF.

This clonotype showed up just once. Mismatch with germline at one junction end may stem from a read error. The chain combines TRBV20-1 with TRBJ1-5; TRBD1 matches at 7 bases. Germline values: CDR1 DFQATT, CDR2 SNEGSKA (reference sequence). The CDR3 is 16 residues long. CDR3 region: CSAQRQGLGDNEPQHF. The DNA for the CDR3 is TGCAGTGCTCAAAGACAGGGATTGGGAGACAATGAGCCCCAGCATTTT.

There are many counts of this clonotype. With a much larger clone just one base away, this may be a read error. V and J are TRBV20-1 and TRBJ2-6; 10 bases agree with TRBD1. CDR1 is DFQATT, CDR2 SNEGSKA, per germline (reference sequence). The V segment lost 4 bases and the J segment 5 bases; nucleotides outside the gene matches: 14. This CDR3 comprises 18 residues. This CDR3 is CSAITAGQGTFWANVLTF. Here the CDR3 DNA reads TGCAGTGCTATAACTGCGGGACAGGGGACGTTTTGGGCCAACGTCCTGACTTTC.

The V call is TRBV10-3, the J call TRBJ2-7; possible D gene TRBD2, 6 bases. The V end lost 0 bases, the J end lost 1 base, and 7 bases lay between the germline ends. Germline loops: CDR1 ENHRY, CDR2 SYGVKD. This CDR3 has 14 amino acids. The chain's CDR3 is CAISESGRSYEQYV. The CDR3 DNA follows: TGTGCCATCAGTGAGTCAGGGAGGTCCTACGAGCAGTACGTC.

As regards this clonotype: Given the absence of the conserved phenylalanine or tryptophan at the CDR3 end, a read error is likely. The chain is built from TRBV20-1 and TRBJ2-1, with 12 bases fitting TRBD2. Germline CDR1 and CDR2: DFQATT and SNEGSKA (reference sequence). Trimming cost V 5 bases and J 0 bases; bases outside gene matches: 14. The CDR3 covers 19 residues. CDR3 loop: CSARSRTSGASFSYNEQFV. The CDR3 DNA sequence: TGCAGTGCTCGAAGCAGGACTAGCGGGGCATCTTTCTCCTACAATGAGCAGTTCGTC.

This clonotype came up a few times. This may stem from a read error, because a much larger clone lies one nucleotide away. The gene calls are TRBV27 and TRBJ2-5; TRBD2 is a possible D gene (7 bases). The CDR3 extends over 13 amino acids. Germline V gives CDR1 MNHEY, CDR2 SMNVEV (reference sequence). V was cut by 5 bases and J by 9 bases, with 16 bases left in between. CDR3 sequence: CASSRQAGEAQYF. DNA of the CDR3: TGTGCCAGCAGTCGACAGGCGGGGGAGGCCCAGTACTTC.

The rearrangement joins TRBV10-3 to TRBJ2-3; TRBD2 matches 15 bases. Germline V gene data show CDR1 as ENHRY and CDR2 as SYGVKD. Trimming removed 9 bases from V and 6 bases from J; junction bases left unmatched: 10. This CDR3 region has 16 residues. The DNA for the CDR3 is TGTGCCATGAACCCCGGGACTAGCGGGGGGAGGGATACGCAGTATTTT. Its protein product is CAMNPGTSGGRDTQYF.

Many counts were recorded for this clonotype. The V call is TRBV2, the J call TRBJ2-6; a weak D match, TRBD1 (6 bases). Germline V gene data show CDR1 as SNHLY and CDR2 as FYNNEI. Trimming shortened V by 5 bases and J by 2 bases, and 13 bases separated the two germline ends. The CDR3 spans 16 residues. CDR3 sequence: CASSNPRQAGANVLTF. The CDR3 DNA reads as TGTGCCAGCAGTAATCCCCGACAGGCTGGGGCCAACGTCCTGACTTTC.

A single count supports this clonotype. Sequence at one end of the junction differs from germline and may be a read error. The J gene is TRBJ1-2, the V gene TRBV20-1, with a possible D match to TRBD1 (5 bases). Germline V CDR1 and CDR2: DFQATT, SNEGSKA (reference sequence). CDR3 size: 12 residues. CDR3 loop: CSAGWGTYGSTF. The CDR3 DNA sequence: TGCAGTGCTGGTTGGGGGACCTATGGCTCCACCTTC.